Below are 23 T cell receptor beta chains sequenced from a single sample in a study of T cell changes during pregnancy in multiple sclerosis. Repertoires were generated with immunoSEQ multiplex PCR, while TCRdb's copy carries only in-frame clones and drops some. There are about 58,000 clones in the sample; 90% to 95% occur only once, and approximately 3.5% lies in the top ten. The specimen was CD8+ T cells from peripheral blood mononuclear cells, collected in the second trimester of pregnancy. Source of these receptors: a female donor with multiple sclerosis, enrolled in a pregnancy study.

The CDR3 DNA is TGTGCCAGCAGCGTGGGGGGACAAATCTACGAGCAGTACTTC. Translated: CASSVGGQIYEQYF. The genes are TRBV5-6 and TRBJ2-7; D may match TRBD1 or TRBD2 (6 bases each). V was shortened by 4 bases and J by 3 bases, with 14 bases between the two germline ends. The length of the CDR3 is 14 residues. The germline CDR1 and CDR2 sequences are SGHDT and YYEEEE.

The gene calls are TRBV7-6 and TRBJ2-3; TRBD2 matches 9 bases. CDR1 and CDR2 from the germline V gene are SGHVS and FNYEAQ. The CDR3 runs to 16 residues. V dropped 3 bases and J dropped 0; count of bases not matched to a gene: 4. CDR3 residues: CASSFRLAVSTDTQYF. The CDR3 DNA follows: TGTGCCAGCAGCTTTCGACTAGCGGTTAGCACAGATACGCAGTATTTT.

This clone was found once. The chain couples TRBV6-1 to TRBJ2-7, with 8 bases matching TRBD1. The V segment lost 4 bases and the J segment 2 bases; nucleotides outside the gene matches: 7. Germline-derived CDR1 and CDR2 are MNHNS and SASEGT. The length of the CDR3 is 15 residues. CDR3 nucleotide sequence: TGTGCCAGCAGTGGGCAGGGGGCGCGCCCCTACGAGCAGTACTTC. Its protein is CASSGQGARPYEQYF.

This clone was seen just once. The chain is built from TRBV5-4 and TRBJ2-7; 7 bases line up with TRBD2. Trimming took 2 bases from V and 2 from J; bases not matched to a gene: 7. Germline loops: CDR1 SGHNT, CDR2 YYREEE (reference sequence). The CDR3 runs 15 residues. The CDR3 sequence: CASSFFAGGTYEQYF. The CDR3 DNA reads TGTGCCAGCAGCTTCTTTGCCGGGGGGACCTACGAGCAGTACTTC.

The V and J genes are TRBV5-1 and TRBJ2-7, with 7 nucleotides matching TRBD1. Germline lookup yields CDR1 SGHRS and CDR2 YFSETQ. V trimming: 4 bases; J trimming: 2 bases; junction bases outside the gene matches: 6. This CDR3 spans 14 amino acids. The CDR3 is CASSQNRGTYEQYF. In nucleotides, the CDR3 is TGCGCCAGCAGCCAGAACAGGGGAACCTACGAGCAGTACTTC.

The chain combines TRBV27 with TRBJ2-2, with TRBD2 as a possible D gene (7 bases). Germline CDR1 reads MNHEY; CDR2 reads SMNVEV (reference sequence). The CDR3 runs to 15 residues. V was shortened by 2 bases and J by 3 bases, with 10 bases between the two germline ends. The CDR3 sequence: CASSLAGAYTGELFF. DNA of the CDR3: TGTGCCAGCAGTTTAGCGGGGGCCTACACCGGGGAGCTGTTTTTT.

The J gene is TRBJ2-1, the V gene TRBV19; D is unresolved. The CDR3 sequence is 15 residues long. Trimming removed 7 bases at V and 5 bases at J, with 18 bases between. Germline loops: CDR1 LNHDA, CDR2 SQIVND (reference sequence). CDR3 DNA sequence: TGTGCCAGTATTGGATCTTGGGCTGCTAACAATGAGCAGTTCTTC. Residues: CASIGSWAANNEQFF.

The rearrangement links TRBV27 to TRBJ1-1, with 8 bases identical to TRBD1. The germline gives CDR1 MNHEY, CDR2 SMNVEV (reference sequence). The CDR3 is 14 residues long. Trimming at V came to 5 bases and at J to 4 bases, leaving 6 bases not matched to a gene. CDR3 sequence reads: CASSPQGASTEAFF. Here the CDR3 DNA reads TGTGCCAGCAGTCCCCAGGGGGCTTCCACTGAAGCTTTCTTT.

CDR3 nucleotide sequence: TGCGCCAGCAGCCCACATCGTCAGGCGAGCTCCTACGAGCAGTACTTC. Protein: CASSPHRQASSYEQYF. This chain connects TRBV5-1 to TRBJ2-7; the D is unclear. This CDR3 has 16 amino acids. Germline-derived CDR1 and CDR2 are SGHRS and YFSETQ. Trimming pared 4 bases from V and 0 bases from J, leaving 17 bases between.

This chain links TRBV5-4 with TRBJ2-3; D is unclear. Trimming took off 4 bases at V and 4 bases at J, with 7 bases between the two ends. The CDR3 loop spans 12 amino acids. From germline, CDR1 is SGHNT and CDR2 YYREEE (reference sequence). CDR3 nucleotide sequence: TGTGCCAGCAGCCCTTATGCAGATACGCAGTATTTT. It codes for CASSPYADTQYF.

V and J are TRBV28 and TRBJ2-7, with 13 bases aligning to TRBD2. The germline V gene encodes CDR1 MDHEN and CDR2 SYDVKM. Trimming removed 3 bases from V and 3 bases from J; junction bases left unmatched: 8. This CDR3 has 17 amino acids. The CDR3: CASSFASGTSGIYEQYF. CDR3 DNA sequence: TGTGCCAGCAGTTTCGCTTCCGGGACTAGCGGGATCTACGAGCAGTACTTC.

CDR3 loop: CASSEYILGTGDYGYTF. CDR3 in DNA: TGTGCCAGCAGTGAATATATTCTGGGGACAGGGGACTATGGCTACACCTTC. This rearrangement joins TRBV25-1 to TRBJ1-2; 10 bases are shared with TRBD1. The CDR3 loop spans 17 amino acids. The V gene's germline CDR1 is MGHDK and CDR2 SYGVNS. V gave up 0 bases and J gave up 3 bases; unmatched junction bases: 7.

The chain has TRBV28 and TRBJ1-5; 7 bases are shared with TRBD1. This CDR3 region has 15 residues. With V trimmed by 4 bases and J by 3 bases, 6 bases remained unmatched. The germline CDR1 and CDR2 sequences are MDHEN and SYDVKM. CDR3 sequence (DNA): TGTGCCAGCAGTTCGGGGACAGAGAACAATCAGCCCCAGCATTTT. It yields the protein CASSSGTENNQPQHF.

This clone was seen more than once but under ten times. This chain links TRBV9 with TRBJ2-7; possibly TRBD2 for D (5 bases). V shed 5 bases and J shed 3 bases, with 15 bases lying between them. CDR3 length equals 14 residues. Per the germline V gene, CDR1 is SGDLS and CDR2 is YYNGEE. The CDR3 DNA sequence: TGTGCCAGCAGTTCCCGGGGATCCGACTACGAGCAGTACTTC. Translated, it gives CASSSRGSDYEQYF. Variable domain in full (rest from reference TRBV9 and TRBJ2-7): DSGVTQTPKHLITATGQRVTLRCSPRSGDLSVYWYQQSLDQGLQFLIQYYNGEERAKGNILERFSAQQFPDLHSELNLSSLELGDSALYFCASSSRGSDYEQYFGPGTRLTVT.

The chain recombines TRBV6-6 with TRBJ1-3; maybe TRBD1 (5 bases). Germline V gives CDR1 MNHNY, CDR2 SVGAGI (reference sequence). Trimming left V 5 bases short and J 0 bases short, with 11 bases between. The CDR3 totals 15 residues. Here the CDR3 reads CASSLQDYSGNTIYF. CDR3 DNA sequence: TGTGCCAGCAGTCTACAGGACTACTCTGGAAACACCATATATTTT.

This clone is large (0.1 to 1%). This chain connects TRBV27 to TRBJ1-1; 8 positions match TRBD1. The germline V gene has CDR1 MNHEY and CDR2 SMNVEV (reference sequence). Trimming removed 2 bases from V and 1 base from J; junction bases left unmatched: 0. The CDR3 consists of 14 residues. The chain's CDR3 is CASSLQGANTEAFF. The CDR3 DNA reads as TGTGCCAGCAGTTTACAGGGGGCGAACACTGAAGCTTTCTTT.

The V call is TRBV4-2, the J call TRBJ1-2; D is possibly TRBD1 (5 bases). Per the germline V gene, CDR1 is LGHNA and CDR2 is YNFKEQ. This CDR3 is 18 amino acids long. Trimming removed 0 bases at V and 1 base at J, with 18 bases between. CDR3 DNA sequence: TGTGCCAGCAGCCAAGATGGGGGGGACGTAGAGCTTAACTATGGCTACACCTTC. Its protein is CASSQDGGDVELNYGYTF.

The chain joins TRBV27 to TRBJ2-3, with 10 bases fitting TRBD2. V lost 4 bases to trimming and J lost 4 bases; unmatched junction nucleotides: 8. The germline CDR1 and CDR2 sequences are MNHEY and SMNVEV (reference sequence). There are 16 residues in the CDR3. The CDR3 region is CASSSPGLAGADTQYF. DNA for the CDR3: TGTGCCAGCAGTTCGCCGGGGCTAGCGGGAGCAGATACGCAGTATTTT.

The V and J genes are TRBV9 and TRBJ1-2; D not certain. The V gene's germline CDR1 is SGDLS and CDR2 YYNGEE. The CDR3 has 16 amino acids. The V gene lost 0 bases and the J gene lost 4 bases, with 16 bases spanning the gap. The CDR3: CASSVATASLPYGYTF. DNA for the CDR3: TGTGCCAGCAGCGTAGCCACAGCCTCGTTACCCTATGGCTACACCTTC.

This clone was observed many times. This sequence joins TRBV2 and TRBJ2-7; 7 bases are a match to TRBD1. V lost 6 bases, J lost 0 bases, and 8 bases stayed unmatched. The CDR3 has 15 amino acids. Germline assignment: CDR1 SNHLY and CDR2 FYNNEI. CDR3 protein: CASRELTGTSYEQYF. For the CDR3, the DNA is TGTGCCAGCAGAGAATTGACAGGGACCTCCTACGAGCAGTACTTC.

The chain carries TRBV27 and TRBJ1-1; D is unresolved. V was shortened by 5 bases and J by 5 bases, with 12 bases between the two germline ends. Germline CDR1 is MNHEY and CDR2 is SMNVEV (reference sequence). This CDR3 contains 13 residues. CDR3 sequence reads: CASSEGGMTEAFF. The CDR3 DNA follows: TGTGCCAGCAGTGAGGGAGGGATGACTGAAGCTTTCTTT.

V usage is TRBV7-7 and J usage is TRBJ2-7, with TRBD2 as a possible D gene (6 bases). CDR1 and CDR2 from the germline V gene are SSHAT and FNYEAQ (reference sequence). This CDR3 is 13 amino acids long. The V gene lost 5 bases and the J gene lost 0 bases, with 8 bases spanning the gap. The CDR3 region is CASSRAGSYEQYF. CDR3 bases: TGTGCCAGCAGCAGAGCGGGCTCCTACGAGCAGTACTTC.

V and J are TRBV7-7 and TRBJ2-3; 10 nucleotides line up with TRBD2. CDR1 SSHAT and CDR2 FNYEAQ come from the germline V gene (reference sequence). The CDR3 runs 15 residues. V lost 4 bases and J lost 1; bases outside the gene matches: 2. The DNA of the CDR3 is TGTGCCAGCAGCTCCGGGACTAGCGGCACAGATACGCAGTATTTT. Residues: CASSSGTSGTDTQYF.